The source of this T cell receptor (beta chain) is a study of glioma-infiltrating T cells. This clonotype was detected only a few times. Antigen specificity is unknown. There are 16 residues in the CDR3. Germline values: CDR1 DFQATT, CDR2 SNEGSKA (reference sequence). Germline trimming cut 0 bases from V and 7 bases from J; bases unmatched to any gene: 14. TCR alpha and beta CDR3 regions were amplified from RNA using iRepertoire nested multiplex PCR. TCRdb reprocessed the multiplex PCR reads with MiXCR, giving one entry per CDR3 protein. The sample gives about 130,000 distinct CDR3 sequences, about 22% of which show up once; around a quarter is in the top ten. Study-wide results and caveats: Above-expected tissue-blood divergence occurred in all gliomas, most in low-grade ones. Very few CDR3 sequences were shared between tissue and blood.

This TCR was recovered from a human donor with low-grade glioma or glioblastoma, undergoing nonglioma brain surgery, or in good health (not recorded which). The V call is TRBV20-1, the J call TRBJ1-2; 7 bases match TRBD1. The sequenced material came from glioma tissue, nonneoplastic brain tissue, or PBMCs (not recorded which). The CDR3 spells CSARDPRSQGEVGYTF. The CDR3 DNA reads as TGCAGTGCTAGAGATCCAAGGTCCCAGGGGGAGGTTGGCTACACCTTC.